Listed below are T cell receptor beta chains from one sample, sequenced in a study of T cell responses to AZD1222 COVID-19 vaccine. Sequenced by immunoSEQ multiplex PCR; TCRdb stores in-frame clones only, minus some. Among 90,000 to 100,000 clones listed, 88% were seen once. Sequences were derived from peripheral blood, sampled 28 days after the second AZD1222 dose. The receptors stem from an adult who received the AZD1222 COVID-19 vaccine. Each CDR3 is given with its conserved first and last residue. A D gene is named only where the DNA matches it firmly. Not all rows give a size; the values are once, few, many and, for expanded clones, a class.

>TRBV7-3|-|TRBJ2-3|-
TGTGCCAGCACCATAGGGTCTAGCACAGATACGCAGTATTTT
CASTIGSSTDTQYF
>TRBV27|TRBD1|TRBJ1-2|few
TGTGCCAGCAGTTTATCTCTGGGACAGGGCTATGGCTACACCTTC
CASSLSLGQGYGYTF
>TRBV18|-|TRBJ1-3|-
TGTGCCAGCTCACCACGGGCAGGGGAGCCTGGAAACACCATATATTTT
CASSPRAGEPGNTIYF
>TRBV7-2|TRBD2|TRBJ2-5|-
TGTGCCAGCAGCCCCTTCCCGAGCGGGAGGGTAGAGACCCAGTACTTC
CASSPFPSGRVETQYF
>TRBV27|TRBD1|TRBJ1-1|-
TGTGCCAGCAAGGTGCCGGGACAGATTCCTGAAGCTTTCTTT
CASKVPGQIPEAFF
>TRBV21-1|-|TRBJ1-1|-
TGTGCCAGCAGCAAAGGTGGCAGGGTGAAGACTGAAGCTTTCTTT
CASSKGGRVKTEAFF
>TRBV3-1/TRBV3-2|-|TRBJ1-4|-
TGTGCCAGCAGCCAAGATATAGGTCCAAGAGGTGAAAAACTGTTTTTT
CASSQDIGPRGEKLFF
>TRBV7-8|-|TRBJ1-6|-
TGTGCCAGCAGCTTAGGACAGAAAGATTCACCCCTCCACTTT
CASSLGQKDSPLHF
>TRBV18|TRBD2|TRBJ2-1|-
TGTGCCAGCTCACCAGGGACTAGCTACAATGAGCAGTTCTTC
CASSPGTSYNEQFF
>TRBV19|-|TRBJ2-2|-
TGTGCCAGTAAAATGACGGAGAACACCGGGGAGCTGTTTTTT
CASKMTENTGELFF
>TRBV3-1/TRBV3-2|-|TRBJ1-4|-
TGTGCCAGCAGCCAAGTCCGGGGCGCAGGTGAAAAACTGTTTTTT
CASSQVRGAGEKLFF
>TRBV5-8|-|TRBJ2-1|-
TGTGCCAGCAGCTCGGGACCGGGACGGAAAAGAAGTGAGCAGTTCTTC
CASSSGPGRKRSEQFF
>TRBV6-5|-|TRBJ1-1|-
TGTGCCAGCAAGTACCGGGACTCTGTCGGAGCTTTCTTT
CASKYRDSVGAFF
>TRBV13|TRBD1|TRBJ2-5|-
TGTGCCAGCAGCCCAGGGCGAACGGCAGGGGGCTTTTCGGAGACCCAGTACTTC
CASSPGRTAGGFSETQYF
>TRBV28|TRBD1|TRBJ1-3|-
TGTGCCAGCAGTCCACAGGGGTCATCCTCTGGAAACACCATATATTTT
CASSPQGSSSGNTIYF
>TRBV5-1|-|TRBJ2-3|-
TGCGCCAGCAGCTTGGACAGAACTAACACAGATACGCAGTATTTT
CASSLDRTNTDTQYF
>TRBV12-3/TRBV12-4|-|TRBJ2-7|-
TGTGCCAGCAGTTTAGGCAGGGGTTACGAGCAGTACTTC
CASSLGRGYEQYF
>TRBV11-2|-|TRBJ2-1|-
TGTGCCAGCAGCTCCCCGACCTTAGCGGTGAACAATGAGCAGTTCTTC
CASSSPTLAVNNEQFF
>TRBV9|TRBD2|TRBJ2-7|-
TGTGCCAGCAGCGTCAGTAGCGGGAGTAGGAACGAGCAGTACTTC
CASSVSSGSRNEQYF
>TRBV30|TRBD1|TRBJ2-1|-
TGTGCCTGGAGTGTTATCACAGGGGGCTACTCCTACAATGAGCAGTTCTTC
CAWSVITGGYSYNEQFF
>TRBV7-9|TRBD1|TRBJ2-5|-
TGTGCCAGCAGCTTGGGACAGGGGTACCAAGAGACCCAGTACTTC
CASSLGQGYQETQYF
>TRBV2|-|TRBJ2-7|-
TGTGCCAGCAGTGGGTCCAGGGACAACGAGCAGTACTTC
CASSGSRDNEQYF
>TRBV18|-|TRBJ1-1|-
TGTGCCAGCTCACCAGGGGGCACCTACACTGAAGCTTTCTTT
CASSPGGTYTEAFF
>TRBV9|-|TRBJ2-7|-
TGTGCCAGCAGCGTAAATAGACATCCTGACGAGCAGTACTTC
CASSVNRHPDEQYF
>TRBV5-4|-|TRBJ2-3|-
TGTGCCAGCAGCTTGGGGGGGGTTTCGGCGGATACGCAGTATTTT
CASSLGGVSADTQYF
>TRBV7-3|TRBD2|TRBJ2-5|-
TGTGCCAGCAGCTTAGTCGGGAGGGGGCAAGAGACCCAGTACTTC
CASSLVGRGQETQYF
>TRBV7-9|-|TRBJ1-3|-
TGTGCCAGCAGTGCTCCGACAGGTTCTGGAAACACCATATATTTT
CASSAPTGSGNTIYF
>TRBV27|-|TRBJ1-6|-
TGTGCCAGCAGATTACAGTCCTTCAACAATTCACCCCTCCACTTT
CASRLQSFNNSPLHF
>TRBV6-5|TRBD2|TRBJ2-3|-
TGTGCCAGCAGTTACTCGTCCGGGAGGGTGGCAGATACGCAGTATTTT
CASSYSSGRVADTQYF
>TRBV13|TRBD2|TRBJ2-1|-
TGTGCCAGCAGCTTAGGCGGGGGGGCGAGCTCCTACAATGAGCAGTTCTTC
CASSLGGGASSYNEQFF
>TRBV19|TRBD1|TRBJ2-7|-
TGTGCCAGTAGTCAAGGGACAGCCTACGAGCAGTACTTC
CASSQGTAYEQYF
>TRBV18|-|TRBJ1-5|-
TGTGCCAGCTCACCACTTGGCCCTCCGGGGCAGCCCCAGCATTTT
CASSPLGPPGQPQHF
>TRBV4-1|TRBD1|TRBJ1-6|-
TGCGCCAGCAGCCAGGGATATGGACAGGGGAACTATAATTCACCCCTCCACTTT
CASSQGYGQGNYNSPLHF
>TRBV14|-|TRBJ1-2|-
TGTGCCAGCAGCCCTAAGGGGAGCTATGGCTACACCTTC
CASSPKGSYGYTF
>TRBV5-1|-|TRBJ2-3|-
TGCGCCAGCAGCCAGTGGGTCCAGGGGGGTACCACAGATACGCAGTATTTT
CASSQWVQGGTTDTQYF
>TRBV9|TRBD1|TRBJ2-7|once
TGTGCCAGCAGCCTCAGGGACAGGGGCACCTACGAGCAGTACTTC
CASSLRDRGTYEQYF
>TRBV19|-|TRBJ1-5|-
TGTGCCAGTACGCTGAGGGTTGGGCAGCCCCAGCATTTT
CASTLRVGQPQHF
>TRBV4-1|-|TRBJ1-2|-
TGCGCCAGCAGCCAACCCGGGACATCCTATGGCTACACCTTC
CASSQPGTSYGYTF
>TRBV7-2|-|TRBJ2-3|-
TGTGCCAGCAGCCAACTTAACACAGATACGCAGTATTTT
CASSQLNTDTQYF
>TRBV7-3|TRBD2|TRBJ2-1|-
TGTGCCAGCAGCTCGGGACTAGCGGGAGCAGAGCAGTTCTTC
CASSSGLAGAEQFF
>TRBV3-1/TRBV3-2|-|TRBJ1-5|-
TGTGCCAGCAGCCAAGATTACACCGATCAGCCCCAGCATTTT
CASSQDYTDQPQHF
>TRBV18|TRBD2|TRBJ2-1|-
TGTGCCAGCAAACTAGCGACGACCCTTTCGGATGAGCAGTTCTTC
CASKLATTLSDEQFF
>TRBV7-2|TRBD2|TRBJ2-7|-
TGTGCCAGCAGCCTGGGACTAGCGGGAGTATCAAGCTACGAGCAGTACTTC
CASSLGLAGVSSYEQYF
>TRBV6-1|TRBD1|TRBJ2-1|-
TGTGCCAGCAGTGAAAGGGGCGGTTTCGGGACAGGGTTCGATGAGCAGTTCTTC
CASSERGGFGTGFDEQFF
>TRBV6-1|-|TRBJ2-7|-
TGTGCCAGCAGTGATTTTCAACCAGGCGAGCAGTACTTC
CASSDFQPGEQYF
>TRBV5-4|-|TRBJ2-3|-
TGTGCCAGCAGCTTGTCGCTTCGGGAGACTAAGAAAGGGGATACGCAGTATTTT
CASSLSLRETKKGDTQYF
>TRBV25-1|TRBD1|TRBJ1-1|-
TGTGCCAGCGTTGGACAGGGTGAAGCTTTCTTT
CASVGQGEAFF
>TRBV10-3|-|TRBJ1-5|few
TGTGCCATCAGTGAGACAGGGTATCAGCCCCAGCATTTT
CAISETGYQPQHF
>TRBV6-5|-|TRBJ2-3|-
TGTGCCAGCAAGGACAGTCTTCGATTAGATACGCAGTATTTT
CASKDSLRLDTQYF
>TRBV21-1|-|TRBJ2-3|once
TGTGCCAGCAGCCCCTATGCGGGAGACCTCGAGGATACGCAGTATTTT
CASSPYAGDLEDTQYF
>TRBV7-2|TRBD2|TRBJ2-7|-
TGTGCCAGCAGCTTAACGCCCCTAGCGGGAAACTACGAGCAGTACTTC
CASSLTPLAGNYEQYF
>TRBV19|TRBD2|TRBJ2-7|-
TGTGCCAGTCTAGCGGGACTACCCCCCTACGAGCAGTACTTC
CASLAGLPPYEQYF
>TRBV5-1|TRBD2|TRBJ2-1|few
TGCGCCAGCCGCGGGGGGGACAATGAGCAGTTCTTC
CASRGGDNEQFF
>TRBV5-1|-|TRBJ2-1|-
TGCGCCAGCAGCCCAGACTCTACTAGTAACAATGAGCAGTTCTTC
CASSPDSTSNNEQFF
>TRBV29-1|TRBD1|TRBJ1-5|-
TGCAGCGTTGGCGAGACAGGGACGGGGCAGCCCCAGCATTTT
CSVGETGTGQPQHF
>TRBV30|TRBD1|TRBJ1-6|-
TGTGCCTGGAGTACAAGACGGACAGGGAGTAATTCACCCCTCCACTTT
CAWSTRRTGSNSPLHF